This T cell receptor beta chain was captured by sequencing in a study of spatial heterogeneity in lung cancer. Study context: Raw sequencing reads included, on average, more than 9.5 appearances of each unique TCR and UMI combination. General observations from the study: Nonsynonymous mutations, ubiquitous and regional, were tracked respectively by counts of ubiquitous and regional expanded TCRs. It was found that expanded intratumoral alpha and beta TCR counts tracked tumor mutation counts.

This clonotype was counted many times. What it binds is unknown. The size of this beta chain means little, since it is a stray read in a library made for alpha chains. Time point meaning: sample taken at primary tumor resection. TCR cDNA molecules were tagged individually, and each one carried a unique molecular identifier. Via MiXCR, TCRdb re-called the 5' RACE reads, giving one row per CDR3 protein. The sample holds 9,700 or so distinct CDR3 sequences, under 6.5% seen once. The clonotype comes from a male donor with early-stage non-small cell lung cancer. The source was lung tumor tissue, collected at surgery.

The CDR3 sequence: CASSFFTPGQGRGTDTQYF. The DNA for the CDR3 is TGTGCCAGCAGTTTCTTCACACCGGGACAGGGTAGGGGCACAGATACGCAGTATTTT. The chain is built from TRBV28 and TRBJ2-3; 9 nucleotides agree with TRBD1. The CDR3 consists of 19 residues. After removal of 3 bases from V and 1 base from J, the junction contained 14 bases not matched to a gene. CDR1 and CDR2 from the germline V gene are MDHEN and SYDVKM.